A selection of T cell receptor beta chains follows, all from one sample in a study of patients and donors after allogeneic stem cell transplantation. A single record per CDR3 protein comes from TCRdb applying MiXCR to the RT-PCR reads. The table shows about a million distinct CDR3 sequences, with more than 15% occurring only once. Sequencing was performed on blood, either unsorted or a sorted T cell fraction (not recorded which). The receptors stem from a human donor who was either an allogeneic HSCT recipient or a stem cell or donor lymphocyte infusion donor (not recorded which). It is not recorded whose cells these are; they may come from a transplant donor. Both conserved end residues are part of each CDR3. The D gene is left open where the match is weak. Expanded clones get a size class; other rows say once, few or many, or leave the size out.

TGCAGTGCTAGGGACCCGGGACAGGGAGTAAATGGCTACACCTTC,CSARDPGQGVNGYTF,NA,TRBD1,TRBV20-1,TRBJ1-2
TGCGCCAGCAGCCAAGCGATGGTTAACTATGGCTACACCTTC,CASSQAMVNYGYTF,NA,NA,TRBV4-1,TRBJ1-2
TGTGCCACCAGCACGGGTCGGGCGACCTACGAGCAGTACTTC,CATSTGRATYEQYF,NA,NA,TRBV15,TRBJ2-7
TGTGCCAGCAGTGTGACTAGCGGGGGGGGTATGGAGCAGTTCTTC,CASSVTSGGGMEQFF,NA,TRBD2,TRBV12-3/TRBV12-4,TRBJ2-1
TGTGCCAGCAGTGAACTCGTAGTTCTTAGACTAGCGGGTTCAGAGACCCAGTACTTC,CASSELVVLRLAGSETQYF,few,TRBD2,TRBV6-1,TRBJ2-5
TGCAGTGCTAGAGGTAGCGGGAGGGAGACCCAGTACTTC,CSARGSGRETQYF,NA,TRBD2,TRBV20-1,TRBJ2-5
TGTGCCAGTAGTCCTGACGGACGGGGGTGGGTGAATGAGCAGTTCTTC,CASSPDGRGWVNEQFF,few,NA,TRBV19,TRBJ2-1
TGTGCCAGCAGTTTATCGGCCGACTACCCCTACGAGCAGTACTTC,CASSLSADYPYEQYF,NA,NA,TRBV27,TRBJ2-7
TGTGCCAGCAGTTCCAGGGTTTCGGCGAACTATGGCTACACCTTC,CASSSRVSANYGYTF,once,NA,TRBV27,TRBJ1-2
TGTGCCAGCAGTTTAAGCAGGGCGGATGGCTACACCTTC,CASSLSRADGYTF,few,NA,TRBV12-3/TRBV12-4,TRBJ1-2
TGCAGTGCTAGAGGCGATCTTTCCTACAATGAGCAGTTCTTC,CSARGDLSYNEQFF,NA,NA,TRBV20-1,TRBJ2-1
TGTGCCAGCAGCCGGGACCAGGGACGCCAAGAGACCCAGTACTTC,CASSRDQGRQETQYF,few,NA,TRBV12-3/TRBV12-4,TRBJ2-5
TGTGCCAGCAGCATCCTAGCGGGGGCGTTATCCTACAATGAGCAGTTCTTC,CASSILAGALSYNEQFF,NA,TRBD2,TRBV5-6,TRBJ2-1
TGTGCCAGCAGTCCGGAGGACTATGGCTACACCTTC,CASSPEDYGYTF,NA,NA,TRBV2,TRBJ1-2
TGCGCCAGCAGCGTCGCCGGGACAGCGGGCTACGAGCAGTACTTC,CASSVAGTAGYEQYF,few,NA,TRBV5-1,TRBJ2-7
TGTGCCATCAGTGATCCTCCGGGAGAGGGAGAGACCCAGTACTTC,CAISDPPGEGETQYF,many,NA,TRBV10-3,TRBJ2-5
TGTGCCAGCAGCGTAGGGGGAAGGATTGGCGAGCAGTACTTC,CASSVGGRIGEQYF,few,NA,TRBV9,TRBJ2-7
TGTGCCAGCAGCTCCCGGACAGGGGGCTTGGACATTCAGTACTTC,CASSSRTGGLDIQYF,NA,TRBD1,TRBV7-8,TRBJ2-4
TGTGCCAGCAGGGAGCGGGTTGAAGCTTTCTTT,CASRERVEAFF,NA,NA,TRBV2,TRBJ1-1
TGCGCCAGCAGCTTGTGGTCAGATACGCAGTATTTT,CASSLWSDTQYF,NA,NA,TRBV5-1,TRBJ2-3
TGTGCCAGCAGGGGGGGGGGATTGAACACCGGGGAGCTGTTTTTT,CASRGGGLNTGELFF,few,TRBD2,TRBV4-2,TRBJ2-2
TGTGCCAGCAGTTTGGGGGCAAGGTACAATGAGCAGTTCTTC,CASSLGARYNEQFF,NA,NA,TRBV12-3/TRBV12-4,TRBJ2-1
TGCGCCAGCAGCTTGGACAGCCCTACAAACAATGAGCAGTTCTTC,CASSLDSPTNNEQFF,NA,NA,TRBV5-1,TRBJ2-1
TGTGCCTGGAGTCCCCAGGGGGGGGTGCTAGTCGAGCAGTTCTTC,CAWSPQGGVLVEQFF,few,NA,TRBV30,TRBJ2-1
TGTGCCAGCTCACCATATCAAAGGGTGAACACTGAAGCTTTCTTT,CASSPYQRVNTEAFF,NA,NA,TRBV18,TRBJ1-1
TGTGCCAGCAGACGACAGGTTCCAGATACGCAGTATTTT,CASRRQVPDTQYF,many,NA,TRBV12-3/TRBV12-4,TRBJ2-3
TGTGCCACCGGGACTAGCGGGAGAGAGACCCAGTACTTC,CATGTSGRETQYF,NA,TRBD2,TRBV24-1,TRBJ2-5